The rows below give T cell receptor beta chains drawn from one sample of a study of T-cell reconstitution after alpha-beta-depleted transplantation in children. MiXCR, applied by TCRdb to the PCR reads, yields one record per CDR3 protein. The sample carries almost 500,000 distinct CDR3 sequences, 8% to 11% recorded once. The specimen was PBMCs, collected before TCRalphabeta/CD19-depleted stem cell transplant. These receptors originate from a child aged 2 to 15 with inherited bone marrow failure, due to receive a stem cell transplant. Both conserved end residues are part of each CDR3. The D gene is left open where the match is weak. The size entry is marked missing in some rows and otherwise reads once, few, many or a size class.

D	V	size	J	CDR3	DNA
.	TRBV27	many	TRBJ2-7	CASSFMGLTYEQYF	TGTGCCAGCAGTTTTATGGGGCTTACCTACGAGCAGTACTTC
.	TRBV20-1	many	TRBJ2-5	CSAIGLRGSGGGPQETQYF	TGCAGTGCCATCGGGTTACGCGGGAGCGGAGGGGGACCCCAAGAGACCCAGTACTTC
TRBD2	TRBV27	many	TRBJ2-2	CASSFHGGREYTGELFF	TGTGCCAGCAGTTTTCACGGCGGGAGGGAATACACCGGGGAGCTGTTTTTT
TRBD2	TRBV2	.	TRBJ2-7	CASSSGRGGEQYF	TGTGCCAGCTCTAGCGGGAGAGGCGGCGAGCAGTACTTC
TRBD1	TRBV4-1	many	TRBJ2-4	CASSRTGAGRDIQYF	TGCGCCAGCAGCCGCACAGGGGCCGGACGGGACATTCAGTACTTC
.	TRBV20-1	many	TRBJ2-3	CSAAPDLTGVVDTQYF	TGCAGTGCTGCCCCGGATCTCACGGGAGTGGTAGATACGCAGTATTTT
.	TRBV12-3/TRBV12-4	few	TRBJ2-7	CASSHRPGTGGEQYF	TGTGCCAGCAGTCACCGACCAGGGACCGGAGGCGAGCAGTACTTC
TRBD2	TRBV12-3/TRBV12-4	.	TRBJ2-1	CASSSLTVAGGLEQFF	TGTGCCAGCAGCTCCCTGACTGTAGCGGGAGGACTAGAGCAGTTCTTC
.	TRBV28	many	TRBJ1-5	CASSLFGTVYQPQHF	TGTGCCAGCAGTTTATTCGGGACTGTTTATCAGCCCCAGCATTTT
.	TRBV7-2	.	TRBJ1-2	CASSLEGRRGGYTF	TGTGCCAGCAGCTTAGAGGGGAGGCGGGGTGGCTACACCTTC
.	TRBV30	many	TRBJ2-1	CAWTLTRGNEQFF	TGTGCCTGGACACTTACGCGAGGCAATGAGCAGTTCTTC